The entry below describes one T cell receptor (beta chain). The sample is drawn from a study of identical twins. Between the trimmed V and J ends, which lost 5 bases and 0 bases, there was a span of 11 bases. The CDR3 has 14 amino acids. The germline V gene encodes CDR1 PRHDT and CDR2 FYEKMQ (reference sequence). TCRdb itself ran the 5' RACE reads through MiXCR, one entry per CDR3 protein. The data hold around 690,000 distinct CDR3 sequences, with over 20% observed a single time. These same data were also listed under a study on T cells expressing NK-cell markers. From that paper: CD3+CD56+NKG2C+, CD3+CD56+NKG2C- and CD3+CD56-NKG2C+ T cells, once sorted, supplied the TCR beta repertoires. Seven of the eight sequenced donors were classified as HCMV-seropositive, and one was classified as seronegative. NKG2C+ dominant clonotypes from 6 or 7 donors made up roughly 1.0-7.0% of CD8+ T cells. The CD3+CD56-NKG2C+ fraction of a handful of donors was also led by these clonotypes.

The sequencing sample was made of PBMCs. The receptor was isolated from a young woman in good health. The genes are TRBV13 and TRBJ2-7; D is unclear. CDR3 in amino acids: CASSDSKVSYEQYF. CDR3 in DNA: TGTGCCAGCAGCGATAGTAAAGTCTCCTACGAGCAGTACTTC. Full variable domain (remainder filled in from reference TRBV13 and TRBJ2-7): AAGVIQSPRHLIKEKRETATLKCYPIPRHDTVYWYQQGPGQDPQFLISFYEKMQSDKGSIPDRFSAQQFSDYHSELNMSSLELGDSALYFCASSDSKVSYEQYFGPGTRLTVT.